This is a list of T cell receptor beta chains from one sample in a study of breast tumors, draining lymph nodes, adjacent tissues. TCRdb re-analysed the multiplex PCR reads in MiXCR, keeping a single row per CDR3 protein. The table has about 180,000 distinct CDR3 sequences, 30% to 35% seen once. The sample consisted of axillary lymph node tissue. The source is a female donor with breast cancer. Some clones in this sample may be carry-over from other donors' samples. The CDR3 runs from the conserved cysteine through the conserved F or W. Fields, in order: J gene, clone size, D gene, V gene, CDR3 DNA, CDR3 protein. The D gene is left open where the match is weak. Clone size is stated in some rows and not others, as once, few, many or a class when expanded.

j_call: TRBJ1-5
clone_size: many
d_call: TRBD1
v_call: TRBV12-3/TRBV12-4
cdr3_nt: TGTGCCAGCAGCCTCCGGGACAGGGTCTATAGCAATCAGCCCCAGCATTTT
cdr3_aa: CASSLRDRVYSNQPQHF

j_call: TRBJ1-2
clone_size: many
d_call: -
v_call: TRBV12-3/TRBV12-4
cdr3_nt: TGTGCCAGCAGTTTAGCGTCCTCCGGGACGGTCTATGGCTACACCTTC
cdr3_aa: CASSLASSGTVYGYTF

j_call: TRBJ2-1
clone_size: many
d_call: -
v_call: TRBV25-1
cdr3_nt: TGTGCCAGCAGTTCTCCCGAGGGCAAGCAGTTCTTC
cdr3_aa: CASSSPEGKQFF

j_call: TRBJ2-2
clone_size: -
d_call: TRBD2
v_call: TRBV10-2
cdr3_nt: TGCGCCAGCAGTGAGCGTCCGGGACTAGCGGCTTCTACCGGGGAGCTGCCTTTT
cdr3_aa: CASSERPGLAASTGELPF

j_call: TRBJ2-2
clone_size: -
d_call: -
v_call: TRBV27
cdr3_nt: TGTGCCAGCAGTTTGTCACAGGGCCTTGCCGGGGAGCTGTTTTTT
cdr3_aa: CASSLSQGLAGELFF

j_call: TRBJ1-3
clone_size: -
d_call: -
v_call: TRBV7-6
cdr3_nt: TGTGCCAGCAGCTTAAATATCGGCCCTCGCTCTGAAAACCCCATATATTTT
cdr3_aa: CASSLNIGPRSENPIYF

j_call: TRBJ2-5
clone_size: many
d_call: -
v_call: TRBV7-2
cdr3_nt: TGTGCCAGCAGCTGGTCCCCCTCGGGGGCTCAAGAGACCCAGTACTTC
cdr3_aa: CASSWSPSGAQETQYF

j_call: TRBJ2-2
clone_size: few
d_call: -
v_call: TRBV29-1
cdr3_nt: TGCAGCGTCGCAAGGGGGGGGGGGGGCTTAGCTAACACCGGGGAGCTGTTTTTT
cdr3_aa: CSVARGGGGLANTGELFF

j_call: TRBJ1-2
clone_size: many
d_call: -
v_call: TRBV20-1
cdr3_nt: TGCAGTGCTCCCCCACGACAAGGTCGTGGCTACACCTTC
cdr3_aa: CSAPPRQGRGYTF

j_call: TRBJ1-1
clone_size: -
d_call: -
v_call: TRBV20-1
cdr3_nt: TGCAGTGCTAGACCCACCGGGGTTGCTGAAGCTTTCTTT
cdr3_aa: CSARPTGVAEAFF

j_call: TRBJ2-7
clone_size: few
d_call: -
v_call: TRBV13
cdr3_nt: TGTGCCAGCAGCTTACGCGGGCAGGTCGACGAGCAGTACTTC
cdr3_aa: CASSLRGQVDEQYF

j_call: TRBJ2-1
clone_size: -
d_call: TRBD1
v_call: TRBV6-6
cdr3_nt: TGTGCCAGCAGCAAAGGACAGGGGGGATTCCATGAGCAGTCCTTC
cdr3_aa: CASSKGQGGFHEQSF

j_call: TRBJ2-7
clone_size: many
d_call: -
v_call: TRBV19
cdr3_nt: TGTGCCAGTAGTATAGACGGGTTCTCCTACGAGCAGTACTTC
cdr3_aa: CASSIDGFSYEQYF

j_call: TRBJ2-7
clone_size: -
d_call: -
v_call: TRBV10-3
cdr3_nt: TGTGCCGGGAGTTTAAGCGAGCAGTACTTC
cdr3_aa: CAGSLSEQYF

j_call: TRBJ2-2
clone_size: many
d_call: TRBD2
v_call: TRBV7-6
cdr3_nt: TGTGCCAGCAGCTTATTGGCGGGAGCGAACACCGGGGAGCTGTTTTTT
cdr3_aa: CASSLLAGANTGELFF

j_call: TRBJ2-3
clone_size: -
d_call: TRBD2
v_call: TRBV20-1
cdr3_nt: TGCAGTACCAGGCCCGGGGGGGCGGCAGATACGCAGTATTTT
cdr3_aa: CSTRPGGAADTQYF

j_call: TRBJ1-2
clone_size: -
d_call: TRBD1
v_call: TRBV28
cdr3_nt: TGTGCCAGCCGGGACAGTGAATTAAGGGGTCATGGCTACACCTTC
cdr3_aa: CASRDSELRGHGYTF

j_call: TRBJ2-5
clone_size: -
d_call: -
v_call: TRBV6-1
cdr3_nt: TGTGCCAGCAGTGGACAGGCGCCAAAAGACCAGTACTTC
cdr3_aa: CASSGQAPKDQYF

j_call: TRBJ1-6
clone_size: many
d_call: TRBD1
v_call: TRBV4-1
cdr3_nt: TGCGCCAGCAGCCAAGGTAGACAGGGGGCGAATTCACCCCTCCACTTT
cdr3_aa: CASSQGRQGANSPLHF

j_call: TRBJ2-5
clone_size: -
d_call: TRBD1
v_call: TRBV29-1
cdr3_nt: TGCAGCGGGGGACAGGGGGCTGGAGAGACCCAGTACTTC
cdr3_aa: CSGGQGAGETQYF

j_call: TRBJ2-1
clone_size: many
d_call: -
v_call: TRBV10-2
cdr3_nt: TGCGCCAGCAGTAAAGCTTCGGGCAATGAGCAGTTCTTC
cdr3_aa: CASSKASGNEQFF

j_call: TRBJ1-2
clone_size: -
d_call: TRBD1
v_call: TRBV5-4
cdr3_nt: TGTGCCAGCAGCACCTTGACAGGGCAGAGCTATGGCTACACCTTC
cdr3_aa: CASSTLTGQSYGYTF

j_call: TRBJ2-3
clone_size: many
d_call: -
v_call: TRBV24-1
cdr3_nt: TGTGCCACCAGTCCAGTGCCGGGGGCGGGTTCTAGCACAGATACGCAGTATTTT
cdr3_aa: CATSPVPGAGSSTDTQYF

j_call: TRBJ2-7
clone_size: many
d_call: TRBD1
v_call: TRBV4-2
cdr3_nt: TGTGCCAGCAGCCAAGATTTCGGGACAGGGGGCTTGACCTACGAGCAGTACTTC
cdr3_aa: CASSQDFGTGGLTYEQYF

j_call: TRBJ1-2
clone_size: many
d_call: TRBD1
v_call: TRBV7-9
cdr3_nt: TGTGCCAGCAGCAGTGGACAGGGGGTAATACATGGCTACCCCTTC
cdr3_aa: CASSSGQGVIHGYPF

j_call: TRBJ2-2
clone_size: many
d_call: TRBD1
v_call: TRBV5-1
cdr3_nt: TGCGCCAGCAGCTTGGACAGGGGATTGGTCGGGGAGCTGTTTTTT
cdr3_aa: CASSLDRGLVGELFF

j_call: TRBJ2-2
clone_size: many
d_call: TRBD1
v_call: TRBV7-7
cdr3_nt: TGTGCTAGCAGCTTAGAACAGGGGGACACCGGGGAGCTGTTTTTT
cdr3_aa: CASSLEQGDTGELFF

j_call: TRBJ1-4
clone_size: many
d_call: -
v_call: TRBV20-1
cdr3_nt: TGCAGTGCTAGGGCGGGCACTAATGAAAAACTGTTTTTT
cdr3_aa: CSARAGTNEKLFF

j_call: TRBJ1-4
clone_size: -
d_call: -
v_call: TRBV10-3
cdr3_nt: TGTGCCATCAGTGAGAGACTAGCTAATGAAAAACTGTTTTTT
cdr3_aa: CAISERLANEKLFF

j_call: TRBJ2-7
clone_size: many
d_call: -
v_call: TRBV2
cdr3_nt: TGTGCCAGCAGTGGGGTAACCGTACGTTCCTACGAGCAGTACTTC
cdr3_aa: CASSGVTVRSYEQYF

j_call: TRBJ1-3
clone_size: -
d_call: -
v_call: TRBV4-2
cdr3_nt: TGTGCCAGCAGCCAAGATCGGGCAGGGAAGGGCTACACCATATCTTTT
cdr3_aa: CASSQDRAGKGYTISF

j_call: TRBJ2-7
clone_size: few
d_call: TRBD2
v_call: TRBV3-1
cdr3_nt: TGTGCCAGCAGCCAAGGGTACCTAGCGGGAACCTACGAGCAGTACTTC
cdr3_aa: CASSQGYLAGTYEQYF